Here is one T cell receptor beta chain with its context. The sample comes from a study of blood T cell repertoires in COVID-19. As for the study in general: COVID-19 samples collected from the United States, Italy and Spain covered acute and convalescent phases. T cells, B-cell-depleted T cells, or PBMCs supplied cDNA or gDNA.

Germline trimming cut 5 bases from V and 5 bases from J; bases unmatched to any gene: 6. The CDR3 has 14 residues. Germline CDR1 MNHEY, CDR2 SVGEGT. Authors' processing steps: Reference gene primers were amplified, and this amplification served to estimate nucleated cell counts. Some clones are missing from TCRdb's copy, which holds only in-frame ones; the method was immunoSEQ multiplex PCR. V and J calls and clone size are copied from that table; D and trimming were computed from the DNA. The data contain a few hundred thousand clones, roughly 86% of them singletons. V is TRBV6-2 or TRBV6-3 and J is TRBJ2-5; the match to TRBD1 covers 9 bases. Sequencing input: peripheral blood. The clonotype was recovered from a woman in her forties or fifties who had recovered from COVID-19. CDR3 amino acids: CASSTGTGFETQYF. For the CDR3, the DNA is TGTGCCAGCAGTACCGGGACAGGGTTCGAGACCCAGTACTTC.